This entry lists 25 T cell receptor beta chains sequenced from one sample in a study of T-cell memory formation after mild COVID-19. Using its own MiXCR run on the 5' RACE reads, TCRdb lists one record per CDR3 protein. The sample records 250,000 to 400,000 distinct CDR3 sequences, roughly an eighth being singletons. The specimen was PBMCs or a T cell subset sorted from them (not recorded which). Receptor source: a man between 18 and 29 years old who had mild COVID-19 (a few samples of this study predate the infection). Cell type and time point are not known.

This chain links TRBV13 with TRBJ2-5; TRBD2 matches at 8 bases. The J segment lost 5 bases and the V segment lost 0 bases, leaving 5 bases of the junction unmatched. Germline V gives CDR1 PRHDT, CDR2 FYEKMQ (reference sequence). This CDR3 is 15 amino acids long. The CDR3 is CASSLGLAGRETQYF. The CDR3 DNA follows: TGTGCCAGCAGCTTAGGGTTAGCGGGACGGGAGACCCAGTACTTC.

The rearrangement links TRBV7-9 to TRBJ2-7, with a weak D call TRBD1 (6 bases). The V gene's germline CDR1 is SEHNR and CDR2 FQNEAQ (reference sequence). CDR3 length: 14 residues. V dropped 2 bases and J dropped 3 bases, with 11 bases sitting between them. As DNA, the CDR3 is TGTGCCAGCAGCTTACTGGGGGCGGACTACGAGCAGTACTTC. Translated: CASSLLGADYEQYF.

This clonotype was counted between two and nine times. The V gene is TRBV18, the J gene TRBJ2-7; possibly TRBD2 for D (6 bases). Germline V gene data show CDR1 as KGHSH and CDR2 as LQKENI. The ends were cut back, 2 bases at V and 3 bases at J, with 17 bases in the middle. This CDR3 is 16 amino acids long. CDR3: CASSPWKEGRNYEQYF. The CDR3 nucleotides read TGTGCCAGCTCACCATGGAAGGAGGGTAGGAACTACGAGCAGTACTTC. The whole variable domain, filled in from reference TRBV18 and TRBJ2-7, reads NAGVMQNPRHLVRRRGQEARLRCSPMKGHSHVYWYRQLPEEGLKFMVYLQKENIIDESGMPKERFSAEFPKEGPSILRIQQVVRGDSAAYFCASSPWKEGRNYEQYFGPGTRLTVT.

The CDR3 region is CASSPPIGAGYEQYF. CDR3 in DNA: TGTGCCAGCTCACCACCGATAGGGGCCGGGTACGAGCAGTACTTC. V and J are TRBV18 and TRBJ2-7; possible D gene TRBD1, 5 bases. The V end lost 0 bases, the J end lost 4 bases, and 13 bases lay between the germline ends. The CDR3 length is 15 residues. Germline assignment: CDR1 KGHSH and CDR2 LQKENI.

This clonotype occurred many times. The rearrangement joins TRBV4-3 to TRBJ2-5, with a possible D match to TRBD2 (5 bases). Between the trimmed V and J ends, which lost 1 base and 5 bases, there was a span of 17 bases. This CDR3 is built from 16 residues. The germline V gene encodes CDR1 LGHNA and CDR2 YSLEER. CDR3 amino acids: CASSQGNRAWEETQYF. As DNA, the CDR3 is TGCGCCAGCAGCCAAGGGAATCGGGCCTGGGAGGAGACCCAGTACTTC.

The V gene is TRBV7-9, the J gene TRBJ1-1; D unclear. There are 13 residues in the CDR3. Per germline, CDR1 SEHNR and CDR2 FQNEAQ (reference sequence). The V and J ends lost 3 bases and 4 bases respectively, with 9 bases between them. Here the CDR3 DNA reads TGTGCCAGCAGCTTTTCAACGACCACTGAAGCTTTCTTT. This codes for CASSFSTTTEAFF.

This clonotype has just a few counts. This chain connects TRBV7-9 to TRBJ1-1; a weak D match, TRBD1 (6 bases). The CDR3 runs to 15 residues. With 5 bases removed from V and 3 bases from J, the gap between germline ends came to 16 bases. CDR1 is SEHNR, CDR2 FQNEAQ, per germline (reference sequence). CDR3 protein: CASSLWGPRDTEAFF. As DNA, the CDR3 is TGTGCCAGCAGCCTTTGGGGGCCTAGGGACACTGAAGCTTTCTTT.

The rearrangement uses TRBV11-2 and TRBJ2-3, with 9 bases fitting TRBD1. Germline CDR1 SGHAT, CDR2 FQNNGV. This CDR3 region has 14 residues. Trimming at V came to 4 bases and at J to 6 bases, leaving 5 bases not matched to a gene. The chain's CDR3 is CASSSDRGGDTQYF. Here the CDR3 DNA reads TGTGCCAGCAGCTCCGACAGGGGGGGGGATACGCAGTATTTT.

The sample holds a few counts of this clonotype. The rearrangement links TRBV6-2 or TRBV6-3 to TRBJ1-5; TRBD1 matches 9 bases. V shed 8 bases, J shed 7 bases, and the junction held 6 bases outside the gene matches. The CDR3 loop spans 13 amino acids. The germline gives CDR1 MNHEY, CDR2 SVGEGT. This CDR3 reads CASQGQGQQPQHF. CDR3 DNA sequence: TGTGCCAGCCAGGGACAGGGACAGCAGCCCCAGCATTTT.

This chain connects TRBV27 to TRBJ2-1, with D perhaps TRBD1 or TRBD2 (6 bases each). The ends were cut back, 4 bases at V and 5 bases at J, with 9 bases in the middle. Germline CDR1 reads MNHEY; CDR2 reads SMNVEV (reference sequence). CDR3 length equals 13 residues. The CDR3 DNA sequence: TGTGCCAGCAGTTGGGGGGCAGACAATGAGCAGTTCTTC. Its protein is CASSWGADNEQFF.

The genes are TRBV12-3 or TRBV12-4 and TRBJ2-1; a weak D match, TRBD1 (5 bases). V lost 9 bases to trimming and J lost 0 bases, with 12 bases between them. The CDR3 totals 14 residues. CDR3 coding DNA: TGTGCCAGTCTAGGGGCTATCTCCTACAATGAGCAGTTCTTC. This gives the protein CASLGAISYNEQFF.

This sequence joins TRBV15 and TRBJ2-7, with 7 bases lining up with TRBD1. The CDR3 sequence is 13 residues long. The V and J ends lost 8 bases and 2 bases, in that order; junction bases with no gene match: 6. Germline loops: CDR1 LNHNV, CDR2 YYDKDF (reference sequence). The CDR3 DNA reads as TGTGCCACCCTTTTGGACAGGACCTACGAGCAGTACGTC. Translated: CATLLDRTYEQYV.

This clonotype appeared a few times. This chain connects TRBV19 to TRBJ1-1; D unclear. CDR3 size: 13 residues. The germline V gene encodes CDR1 LNHDA and CDR2 SQIVND (reference sequence). V lost 4 bases and J lost 5, with 11 bases in between. CDR3 in DNA: TGTGCCAGTAGTACGGACGAGGATACTGAAGCTTTCTTT. Translated, it gives CASSTDEDTEAFF.

The rearrangement links TRBV6-6 to TRBJ1-2, with 10 bases aligning to TRBD1. This CDR3 spans 13 amino acids. The trim removed 6 bases at V and 4 bases at J, leaving 2 bases unmatched. CDR1 and CDR2 (germline): MNHNY, SVGAGI (reference sequence). CDR3 DNA sequence: TGTGCCAGCAGGGGGACAGGGGTCTATGGCTACACCTTC. Amino acid sequence: CASRGTGVYGYTF.

This clonotype has just a few counts. The chain couples TRBV20-1 to TRBJ2-7; either TRBD1 or TRBD2 may fit D (5 bases each). This CDR3 is 12 amino acids long. The V end was cut by 7 bases, the J end by 5 bases, with 15 bases between. Germline CDR1 reads DFQATT; CDR2 reads SNEGSKA (reference sequence). CDR3 sequence: CSVTGLGDEQYF. The CDR3 coding sequence is TGCAGTGTTACGGGCTTGGGGGACGAGCAGTACTTC.

The chain uses TRBV10-3 and TRBJ1-2; 8 nucleotides align to TRBD1. The CDR3 covers 13 residues. Germline CDR1 and CDR2: ENHRY and SYGVKD. V gave up 10 bases and J gave up 3 bases; unmatched junction bases: 7. The CDR3 loop is CASQQGEDYGYTF. In nucleotides, the CDR3 is TGTGCCAGCCAACAGGGGGAAGACTATGGCTACACCTTC.

This clonotype occurred a few times. V is TRBV19 and J is TRBJ2-5; D gene unclear. Germline V gene data show CDR1 as LNHDA and CDR2 as SQIVND (reference sequence). The germline V and J ends were trimmed by 6 bases and 5 bases, with 13 bases remaining between them. This CDR3 has 13 residues. DNA for the CDR3: TGTGCCAGTAGCCGCCCAGGATTGGAGACCCAGTACTTC. As protein: CASSRPGLETQYF.

V is TRBV12-3 or TRBV12-4 and J is TRBJ1-2, with 10 bases that match TRBD1. The CDR3 is 12 residues long. Germline trimming cut 7 bases from V and 5 bases from J; bases unmatched to any gene: 1. The CDR3 DNA is TGTGCCAGCATGGACAGGGGGTATGGCTACACCTTC. Its protein product is CASMDRGYGYTF.

The sample holds many counts of this clonotype. The V gene is TRBV11-1, the J gene TRBJ2-3, with D maybe TRBD1 (5 bases). Germline loops: CDR1 SGHAT, CDR2 FQDESV (reference sequence). CDR3 size: 14 residues. V dropped 5 bases and J dropped 0 bases, with 9 bases sitting between them. CDR3 DNA: TGTGCCAGCAGCGTGCAGGGAAGCACAGATACGCAGTATTTT. It encodes CASSVQGSTDTQYF.

This clonotype was counted only a few times. The chain employs TRBV7-9 and TRBJ1-2, with unresolved D. Between the trimmed V and J ends, which lost 6 bases and 4 bases, there was a span of 24 bases. Germline CDR1 reads SEHNR; CDR2 reads FQNEAQ (reference sequence). The CDR3 has 17 amino acids. CDR3: CASRPPVGQKNTYGYTF. The CDR3 DNA sequence: TGTGCCAGCAGGCCCCCCGTCGGGCAAAAGAACACCTATGGCTACACCTTC.

The V and J genes are TRBV6-5 and TRBJ2-2, with unresolved D. The germline gives CDR1 MNHEY, CDR2 SVGAGI. The CDR3 extends over 13 amino acids. The germline V and J ends were trimmed by 8 bases and 1 base, with 8 bases remaining between them. The CDR3: CASYVQNTGELFF. The CDR3 DNA reads TGTGCCAGCTACGTACAGAACACCGGGGAGCTGTTTTTT.

The table lists this clonotype with a few counts. The rearrangement links TRBV2 to TRBJ1-2, with D uncertain. The CDR3 is made up of 15 amino acids. Trimming pared 5 bases from V and 6 bases from J, leaving 19 bases between. Germline CDR1 and CDR2: SNHLY and FYNNEI. CDR3: CASSSGPAGYDGYTF. The CDR3 region has the DNA TGTGCCAGCAGTTCAGGCCCCGCAGGCTATGATGGCTACACCTTC.

This clonotype was observed a handful of times. This chain links TRBV29-1 with TRBJ2-7; D ambiguous. This CDR3 spans 14 amino acids. Germline lookup yields CDR1 SQVTM and CDR2 ANQGSEA. Trimming took off 1 base at V and 0 bases at J, with 10 bases between the two ends. CDR3 sequence (DNA): TGCAGCGTTGAAGTGCCTCTGAGCTCCTACGAGCAGTACGTC. Amino acid sequence: CSVEVPLSSYEQYV.

This clonotype was picked up a small number of times. The chain has TRBV7-3 and TRBJ2-1; a weak D match, TRBD1 (6 bases). This CDR3 has 14 amino acids. V lost 5 bases and J lost 7, with 15 bases in between. Per germline, CDR1 SGHTA and CDR2 FQGTGA. The chain's CDR3 is CASSPQTGFNEQFF. The CDR3 nucleotides read TGTGCCAGCAGCCCCCAGACAGGCTTTAATGAGCAGTTCTTC.

This clonotype was detected a few times. This chain links TRBV6-5 with TRBJ2-5; D is perhaps TRBD1 or TRBD2 (5 bases each). The V gene lost 0 bases and the J gene lost 3 bases, with 11 bases spanning the gap. Germline loops: CDR1 MNHEY, CDR2 SVGAGI. The CDR3 is made up of 15 amino acids. The DNA for the CDR3 is TGTGCCAGCAGTTACTCGATTTTGGGGGAAGAGACCCAGTACTTC. This gives the protein CASSYSILGEETQYF.